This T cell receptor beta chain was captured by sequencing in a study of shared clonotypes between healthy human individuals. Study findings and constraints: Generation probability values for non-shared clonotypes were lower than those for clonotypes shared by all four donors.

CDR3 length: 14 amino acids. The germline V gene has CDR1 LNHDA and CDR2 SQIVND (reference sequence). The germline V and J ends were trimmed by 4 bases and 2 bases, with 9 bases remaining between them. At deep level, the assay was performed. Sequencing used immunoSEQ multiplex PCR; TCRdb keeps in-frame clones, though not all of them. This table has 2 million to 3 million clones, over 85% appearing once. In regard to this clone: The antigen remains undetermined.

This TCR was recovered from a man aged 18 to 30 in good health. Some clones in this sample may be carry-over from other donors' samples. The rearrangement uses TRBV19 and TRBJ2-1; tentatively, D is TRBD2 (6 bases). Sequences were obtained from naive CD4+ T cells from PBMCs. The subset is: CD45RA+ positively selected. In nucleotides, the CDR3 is TGTGCCAGTAGTACCAGCGGGCCCTACAATGAGCAGTTCTTC. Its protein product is CASSTSGPYNEQFF.